The clone carrying this T cell receptor beta chain is labeled medium-sized. As yet, its antigen is unknown. From the multiplex PCR reads, TCRdb called clonotypes with MiXCR, one entry per CDR3 protein. Of some 17,000 distinct CDR3 sequences in the sample, 40% to 55% were seen once. Germline lookup yields CDR1 LGHNA and CDR2 YNFKEQ. Trimming took 0 bases from V and 9 from J, leaving 12 bases between them. The CDR3 runs 15 residues. This entry comes from a study of breast tumors, draining lymph nodes, adjacent tissues. Findings and caveats of the study: Tumor repertoires ranked between lymph nodes and nontumor tissue in diversity, with V and J gene preferences. Tumor T cell lymph node origin was a supported hypothesis, not proven.

This sequence joins TRBV4-2 and TRBJ1-6, with D possibly matching TRBD1 (6 bases). The TCR was taken from a female donor with breast cancer. Some clones in this sample may be carry-over from other donors' samples. The sample comprised tumor-adjacent breast tissue. The CDR3 is CASSQDIAGVSPLHF. CDR3 sequence (DNA): TGTGCCAGCAGCCAAGATATCGCAGGGGTTTCACCCCTCCACTTT.